These 18 T cell receptor beta chains were all obtained from the same sample, sequenced in a study of T cell changes during pregnancy in multiple sclerosis. Profiled with immunoSEQ multiplex PCR; TCRdb holds only in-frame clones, not every one. The sample consists of 95,000 to 100,000 clones, 80% to 95% of them appearing once. The specimen was peripheral blood, collected in the second trimester of pregnancy. Receptors were obtained from a female donor with multiple sclerosis, enrolled in a pregnancy study.

This clone showed up just once. V is TRBV28 and J is TRBJ2-7; 11 nucleotides align to TRBD1. Trimming took 1 base from V and 7 from J; bases not matched to a gene: 12. Germline CDR1 reads MDHEN; CDR2 reads SYDVKM. The CDR3 has 17 residues. This CDR3 reads CASSLLSYQDRGHEQYF. CDR3 nucleotides: TGTGCCAGCAGTTTATTAAGTTACCAGGACAGGGGGCATGAGCAGTACTTC.

CDR3 DNA: TGTGCCAGCAGCCCCCATGCGGGCAACTACGAGCAGTACTTC. This sequence encodes CASSPHAGNYEQYF. This chain joins TRBV2 and TRBJ2-7; possibly TRBD2 for D (5 bases). From germline, CDR1 is SNHLY and CDR2 FYNNEI. The CDR3 totals 14 residues. V was cut by 6 bases and J by 3 bases, with 15 bases left in between. Full variable domain (remainder filled in from reference TRBV2 and TRBJ2-7): EPEVTQTPSHQVTQMGQEVILRCVPISNHLYFYWYRQILGQKVEFLVSFYNNEISEKSEIFDDQFSVERPDGSNFTLKIRSTKLEDSAMYFCASSPHAGNYEQYFGPGTRLTVT.

The V gene is TRBV5-1, the J gene TRBJ2-1, with 11 positions matching TRBD2. The CDR3 sequence is 16 residues long. The V and J ends lost 4 bases and 0 bases, in that order; junction bases with no gene match: 3. CDR1 is SGHRS, CDR2 YFSETQ, per germline. In nucleotides, the CDR3 is TGCGCCAGCAGCGGGGGGACTAGCGGCTCCTACAATGAGCAGTTCTTC. Protein product: CASSGGTSGSYNEQFF. Drawing the rest from reference TRBV5-1 and TRBJ2-1, the complete variable domain is KAGVTQTPRYLIKTRGQQVTLSCSPISGHRSVSWYQQTPGQGLQFLFEYFSETQRNKGNFPGRFSGRQFSNSRSEMNVSTLELGDSALYLCASSGGTSGSYNEQFFGPGTRLTVL.

The chain has TRBV6-6 and TRBJ1-5, with 8 bases identical to TRBD1. Looked up from germline, CDR1 is MNHNY and CDR2 is SVGAGI (reference sequence). This CDR3 has 15 residues. With 6 bases clipped from V and 1 base from J, the junction kept 5 bases outside the gene matches. As DNA, the CDR3 is TGTGCCAGCAGAACGACAGGGGTCAGCAATCAGCCCCAGCATTTT. Its protein is CASRTTGVSNQPQHF.

The rearrangement joins TRBV15 to TRBJ2-7; TRBD2 agrees at 13 bases. V dropped 1 base and J dropped 4; count of bases not matched to a gene: 4. CDR1 LNHNV and CDR2 YYDKDF come from the germline V gene (reference sequence). The CDR3 runs to 16 residues. CDR3 amino acids: CATSRGTSGRLYEQYF. The CDR3 region has the DNA TGTGCCACCAGCAGAGGGACTAGCGGGAGACTATACGAGCAGTACTTC. The full variable domain, its missing parts supplied by reference TRBV15 and TRBJ2-7, is DAMVIQNPRYQVTQFGKPVTLSCSQTLNHNVMYWYQQKSSQAPKLLFHYYDKDFNNEADTPDNFQSRRPNTSFCFLDIRSPGLGDTAMYLCATSRGTSGRLYEQYFGPGTRLTVT.

The gene calls are TRBV10-2 and TRBJ2-5; 7 bases agree with TRBD2. Germline values: CDR1 WSHSY, CDR2 SAAADI. V shed 8 bases and J 4 bases; nucleotides not matched to a gene: 10. The length of the CDR3 is 14 residues. Here the CDR3 reads CASGEGTWGETQYF. CDR3 bases: TGCGCCAGCGGGGAGGGCACCTGGGGAGAGACCCAGTACTTC.

The gene calls are TRBV7-3 and TRBJ2-5, with D possibly being TRBD2 (6 bases). Germline CDR1 SGHTA, CDR2 FQGTGA. This CDR3 comprises 12 residues. Trimming took 3 bases from V and 5 from J, leaving 7 bases between them. The CDR3 sequence: CASSLAGETQYF. The CDR3 DNA sequence: TGTGCCAGCAGCTTGGCGGGGGAGACCCAGTACTTC.

The V gene is TRBV15, the J gene TRBJ1-1; 7 nucleotides align to TRBD1. Losses at the gene ends were 1 base for V and 3 bases for J; bases not matched to a gene: 8. Per the germline V gene, CDR1 is LNHNV and CDR2 is YYDKDF (reference sequence). The CDR3 is 16 amino acids. This chain's CDR3 is CATSRGQGLRDTEAFF. CDR3 DNA sequence: TGTGCCACCAGCAGAGGACAGGGTTTAAGGGACACTGAAGCTTTCTTT.

The chain has TRBV6-6 and TRBJ2-7; perhaps TRBD2 as D (6 bases). This CDR3 region has 13 residues. Germline V gene sequence: CDR1 MNHNY, CDR2 SVGAGI (reference sequence). The V end was cut by 8 bases, the J end by 3 bases, with 14 bases between. CDR3 in amino acids: CASLGAGLYEQYF. The CDR3 DNA is TGTGCCAGCCTAGGAGCGGGCCTCTACGAGCAGTACTTC.

The table lists this clone with a count of one. V usage is TRBV4-3 and J usage is TRBJ2-7, with D possibly TRBD1 on 5 matching bases. This CDR3 is built from 13 residues. In germline, CDR1 is LGHNA, CDR2 YSLEER. The V end lost 4 bases, the J end lost 2 bases, and 9 bases lay between the germline ends. The CDR3: CASSRTRAYEQYF. The CDR3 DNA reads as TGCGCCAGCAGCCGGACACGGGCCTACGAGCAGTACTTC.

The rearrangement joins TRBV2 to TRBJ2-3, with 7 positions matching TRBD1. Per germline, CDR1 SNHLY and CDR2 FYNNEI. The CDR3 has 13 amino acids. This CDR3 is CTTRDRNTDTQYF. The CDR3 DNA reads as TGTACCACTAGGGACAGAAACACAGATACGCAGTATTTT.

This clone turned up a few times. The chain has TRBV11-2 and TRBJ1-2, with D possibly matching TRBD1 (6 bases). Trimming shortened V by 1 base and J by 5 bases, and 11 bases separated the two germline ends. The CDR3 sequence is 14 residues long. Per the germline V gene, CDR1 is SGHAT and CDR2 is FQNNGV. This CDR3 is CASSLVGARYGYTF. The CDR3, as DNA: TGTGCCAGCAGCTTAGTGGGGGCTAGATATGGCTACACCTTC.

The genes are TRBV19 and TRBJ1-1, with a weak D call TRBD1 (5 bases). Germline V gives CDR1 LNHDA, CDR2 SQIVND (reference sequence). This CDR3 comprises 14 residues. Trimming removed 2 bases from V and 1 base from J, with 8 bases in between. In nucleotides, the CDR3 is TGTGCCAGTAGTATACAGGGAGGGAACACTGAAGCTTTCTTT. Its protein is CASSIQGGNTEAFF.

This rearrangement joins TRBV5-5 to TRBJ2-1, with D possibly TRBD2 on 5 matching bases. The CDR3 length is 15 residues. V was trimmed by 1 base and J by 9 bases, leaving 17 bases between them. Germline lookup yields CDR1 SGHKS and CDR2 YYEKEE (reference sequence). The CDR3 nucleotides are TGTGCCAGCAGCTTGCTTATATTCGGGAAGGCTGAGCAGTTCTTC. This translates into CASSLLIFGKAEQFF.

V usage is TRBV27 and J usage is TRBJ2-3, with no clear D. The V and J ends lost 5 bases and 1 base respectively, with 19 bases between them. This CDR3 spans 17 amino acids. The germline CDR1 and CDR2 sequences are MNHEY and SMNVEV (reference sequence). In DNA, the CDR3 is TGTGCCAGCAGTCTCTATAGCCCCCCGGTGGGCACAGATACGCAGTATTTT. It encodes CASSLYSPPVGTDTQYF.

The V gene is TRBV30, the J gene TRBJ1-4; D is possibly TRBD1 (6 bases). V was cut by 5 bases and J by 2 bases, with 12 bases left in between. CDR3 size: 14 residues. Per germline, CDR1 GTSNPN and CDR2 SVGIG (reference sequence). CDR3: CAWGGGGTNEKLFF. CDR3 coding DNA: TGTGCCTGGGGGGGCGGGGGTACTAATGAAAAACTGTTTTTT.

This clone was detected a few times. V is TRBV28 and J is TRBJ1-1; D remains unclear. V lost 5 bases to trimming and J lost 1 base, with 11 bases between them. The CDR3 length is 14 residues. Germline V gene data show CDR1 as MDHEN and CDR2 as SYDVKM. The DNA of the CDR3 is TGTGCCAGCAGTCCCCGCAGGAAGAACACTGAAGCTTTCTTT. Encoded protein: CASSPRRKNTEAFF. Drawing the rest from reference TRBV28 and TRBJ1-1, the complete variable domain is DVKVTQSSRYLVKRTGEKVFLECVQDMDHENMFWYRQDPGLGLRLIYFSYDVKMKEKGDIPEGYSVSREKKERFSLILESASTNQTSMYLCASSPRRKNTEAFFGQGTRLTVV.

The J gene is TRBJ2-1, the V gene TRBV4-2; 7 bases fit TRBD2. Losses at the gene ends were 3 bases for V and 4 bases for J; bases not matched to a gene: 6. The CDR3 is 15 residues long. The germline CDR1 and CDR2 sequences are LGHNA and YNFKEQ. CDR3 nucleotides: TGTGCCAGCAGCCAGATGCTAGCGGCTTACAATGAGCAGTTCTTC. Residues: CASSQMLAAYNEQFF.